Listed below are T cell receptor beta chains from one sample, sequenced in a study of T-cell memory formation after mild COVID-19. From the 5' RACE reads, TCRdb called clonotypes with MiXCR, one entry per CDR3 protein. The data contain roughly 310,000 distinct CDR3 sequences, roughly 15% of them singletons. The sample taken for sequencing was PBMCs or a T cell subset sorted from them (not recorded which). Receptor source: a man aged 18 to 30 who had mild COVID-19 (a few samples of this study predate the infection). Cell type and time point are not known. The CDR3 runs from the conserved cysteine through the conserved F or W. D genes are given only for firm matches. Part of the rows lack a size; the others show once, few, many or a class for expanded clones.

V gene: TRBV9
J gene: TRBJ2-5
clone size: many
D gene: TRBD2
CDR3 DNA: TGTGCCAGCAGCGTAGGGACTAGCGGGGGAGAGACCCAGTACTTC
CDR3 protein: CASSVGTSGGETQYF

V gene: TRBV10-3
J gene: TRBJ2-5
clone size: .
D gene: .
CDR3 DNA: TGTGCCATCAGTGCTCCGGGACTGGAAGAGACCCAGTACTTC
CDR3 protein: CAISAPGLEETQYF

V gene: TRBV6-2/TRBV6-3
J gene: TRBJ2-3
clone size: .
D gene: TRBD1
CDR3 DNA: TGTGCCAGCAGTTACTACGGGACAGCTAATTCGGATACGCAGTATTTT
CDR3 protein: CASSYYGTANSDTQYF

V gene: TRBV12-3/TRBV12-4
J gene: TRBJ1-2
clone size: few
D gene: .
CDR3 DNA: TGTGCCAGCAGACTCCCCCGTGTTGCCTGGGGAGATGGCTACACCTTC
CDR3 protein: CASRLPRVAWGDGYTF

V gene: TRBV7-8
J gene: TRBJ2-5
clone size: few
D gene: .
CDR3 DNA: TGTGCCAGCAGCTTATGGGCGAACTCAGAGACCCAGTACTTC
CDR3 protein: CASSLWANSETQYF

V gene: TRBV20-1
J gene: TRBJ2-3
clone size: .
D gene: .
CDR3 DNA: TGCAGTGCTAGAGATCGGCTAAAAGGGGCAGATACGCAGTATTTT
CDR3 protein: CSARDRLKGADTQYF

V gene: TRBV7-2
J gene: TRBJ2-3
clone size: few
D gene: TRBD1
CDR3 DNA: TGTGCCAGCAGCTTCCCATCCGGGACAGTAGCAGATACGCAGTATTTT
CDR3 protein: CASSFPSGTVADTQYF

V gene: TRBV9
J gene: TRBJ2-7
clone size: few
D gene: .
CDR3 DNA: TGTGCCAGCAGCGTAGTGAAAGGGAGAGACGAGCAGTACTTC
CDR3 protein: CASSVVKGRDEQYF

V gene: TRBV20-1
J gene: TRBJ2-3
clone size: .
D gene: .
CDR3 DNA: TGCAGTGCCCGGACTAGCAGGGGGACAGATACGCAGTATTTT
CDR3 protein: CSARTSRGTDTQYF

V gene: TRBV4-3
J gene: TRBJ2-4
clone size: few
D gene: .
CDR3 DNA: TGCGCCAGCAGCCAAGAATCAGGGGTAGCCAAAAACATTCAGTACTTC
CDR3 protein: CASSQESGVAKNIQYF

V gene: TRBV5-8
J gene: TRBJ2-4
clone size: .
D gene: .
CDR3 DNA: TGTGCCAGCAGCTTGAGGAAGGACATTCAGTACTTC
CDR3 protein: CASSLRKDIQYF

V gene: TRBV20-1
J gene: TRBJ1-6
clone size: many
D gene: .
CDR3 DNA: TGCAGTGCTAGGGCCGGGAGTCGAAATTCACCCCTCCACTTT
CDR3 protein: CSARAGSRNSPLHF

V gene: TRBV2
J gene: TRBJ2-1
clone size: .
D gene: TRBD2
CDR3 DNA: TGTGCCAGCAGTGAAGCTAGCGGGCCCTACAATGAGCAGTTCTTC
CDR3 protein: CASSEASGPYNEQFF

V gene: TRBV12-3/TRBV12-4
J gene: TRBJ2-1
clone size: many
D gene: .
CDR3 DNA: TGTGCCAGCAGTTTCAATGAGCAGTTCTTC
CDR3 protein: CASSFNEQFF

V gene: TRBV9
J gene: TRBJ1-1
clone size: few
D gene: .
CDR3 DNA: TGTGCCAGCAGCGTAGGTGCAGGGGACAACACTGAAGCTTTCTTT
CDR3 protein: CASSVGAGDNTEAFF

V gene: TRBV6-2/TRBV6-3
J gene: TRBJ2-3
clone size: .
D gene: .
CDR3 DNA: TGTGCCAGCAGTTACTCAGCCCTAGGGGGTCGCACAGATACGCAGTATTTT
CDR3 protein: CASSYSALGGRTDTQYF

V gene: TRBV7-3
J gene: TRBJ2-2
clone size: few
D gene: TRBD2
CDR3 DNA: TGTGCCAGCAGGAAAGCGGGGGGGCGTACCGGGGAGCTGTTTTTT
CDR3 protein: CASRKAGGRTGELFF

V gene: TRBV6-5
J gene: TRBJ2-3
clone size: many
D gene: TRBD2
CDR3 DNA: TGTGCCAGCAGTTACTCATCCGGGACTAGCGGGGGAGGAGATACGCAGTATTTT
CDR3 protein: CASSYSSGTSGGGDTQYF

V gene: TRBV15
J gene: TRBJ1-4
clone size: few
D gene: .
CDR3 DNA: TGTGCCACCAGCAGAGACCTGACCCGCCTTGGTGAAAAACTGTTTTTT
CDR3 protein: CATSRDLTRLGEKLFF

V gene: TRBV2
J gene: TRBJ2-2
clone size: .
D gene: TRBD2
CDR3 DNA: TGTGCCAGCAGTCCTCCTAGCGGGGGGGCCGGGGAGCTGTTTTTT
CDR3 protein: CASSPPSGGAGELFF

V gene: TRBV6-5
J gene: TRBJ2-7
clone size: few
D gene: .
CDR3 DNA: TGTGCCAGCAGTTACTCGCGAGAAGGGTACGAGCAGTACTTC
CDR3 protein: CASSYSREGYEQYF

V gene: TRBV7-9
J gene: TRBJ2-5
clone size: few
D gene: .
CDR3 DNA: TGTGCCAGCAAAGGTCGACAAGAGACCCAGTACTTC
CDR3 protein: CASKGRQETQYF

V gene: TRBV4-2
J gene: TRBJ2-3
clone size: .
D gene: TRBD2
CDR3 DNA: TGTGCCAGCAAGCGGGGGCGGGATCAGTTAGATACGCAGTATTTT
CDR3 protein: CASKRGRDQLDTQYF

V gene: TRBV7-2
J gene: TRBJ2-1
clone size: .
D gene: .
CDR3 DNA: TGTGCCAGCAGCTTAAGTCGGGGGAGATACAATGAGCAGTTCTTC
CDR3 protein: CASSLSRGRYNEQFF

V gene: TRBV15
J gene: TRBJ1-3
clone size: few
D gene: .
CDR3 DNA: TGTGCCACCAGCAGAGATTTCGGGGCTGGAAACACCATATATTTT
CDR3 protein: CATSRDFGAGNTIYF

V gene: TRBV4-1
J gene: TRBJ2-7
clone size: few
D gene: .
CDR3 DNA: TGCGCCAGCAGCCCCGGTGTCCCGAGGGAGCAGTACTTC
CDR3 protein: CASSPGVPREQYF

V gene: TRBV4-1
J gene: TRBJ2-7
clone size: many
D gene: .
CDR3 DNA: TGCGCCAGCAGCCCACTCGGAACAGTTGTTCATCCCTACGAGCAGTACTTC
CDR3 protein: CASSPLGTVVHPYEQYF

V gene: TRBV25-1
J gene: TRBJ2-2
clone size: .
D gene: .
CDR3 DNA: TGTGCCAGCGGTTCCGTGGGAGGGGGCGAGATCGGGGAGCTGTTTTTT
CDR3 protein: CASGSVGGGEIGELFF

V gene: TRBV5-1
J gene: TRBJ2-2
clone size: .
D gene: TRBD1
CDR3 DNA: TGCGCCAGCAGCTTGGGGACAGGGGTAACCGGGGAGCTGTTTTTT
CDR3 protein: CASSLGTGVTGELFF

V gene: TRBV7-7
J gene: TRBJ2-3
clone size: few
D gene: .
CDR3 DNA: TGTGCTAGCAGCTTAAACAGCTTCACAGATACGCAGTATTTT
CDR3 protein: CASSLNSFTDTQYF

V gene: TRBV20-1
J gene: TRBJ1-5
clone size: few
D gene: .
CDR3 DNA: TGCAGTGCTAGAGTAGGGGGGTTCCGGCAGCCCCAGCATTTT
CDR3 protein: CSARVGGFRQPQHF

V gene: TRBV2
J gene: TRBJ1-5
clone size: many
D gene: .
CDR3 DNA: TGTGCCAGCAGCGAAGCAAGGCCAAACAATCAGCCCCAGCATTTT
CDR3 protein: CASSEARPNNQPQHF

V gene: TRBV12-3/TRBV12-4
J gene: TRBJ1-2
clone size: .
D gene: .
CDR3 DNA: TGTGCCAGCAGTCCTCACACGGGGGCGGGAAACTATGGCTACACCTTC
CDR3 protein: CASSPHTGAGNYGYTF

V gene: TRBV9
J gene: TRBJ2-5
clone size: .
D gene: .
CDR3 DNA: TGTGCCAGCAGCGGTGAGACGGGGTTGACCCAGTACTTC
CDR3 protein: CASSGETGLTQYF

V gene: TRBV18
J gene: TRBJ1-1
clone size: .
D gene: .
CDR3 DNA: TGTGCCAGCTCCTCTACGAGAACAGGGAGTTTAAATATGAACACTGAAGCTTTCTTT
CDR3 protein: CASSSTRTGSLNMNTEAFF

V gene: TRBV5-6
J gene: TRBJ1-6
clone size: few
D gene: .
CDR3 DNA: TGTGCCAGCAGCCAGCCCTATAATTCACCCCTCCACTTT
CDR3 protein: CASSQPYNSPLHF

V gene: TRBV4-1
J gene: TRBJ2-1
clone size: many
D gene: TRBD1
CDR3 DNA: TGCGCCAGCAGCCAAGTGGGACGGACAGGGGATGAGCAGTTCTTC
CDR3 protein: CASSQVGRTGDEQFF

V gene: TRBV7-9
J gene: TRBJ2-1
clone size: .
D gene: .
CDR3 DNA: TGTGCCAGCAGCCTAGGTATCCGATACAATGAGCAGTTCTTC
CDR3 protein: CASSLGIRYNEQFF

V gene: TRBV29-1
J gene: TRBJ2-3
clone size: few
D gene: TRBD1
CDR3 DNA: TGCAGCGTTGCTCTGCAGGGGGAGAGTCGAGATACGCAGTATTTT
CDR3 protein: CSVALQGESRDTQYF

V gene: TRBV20-1
J gene: TRBJ1-2
clone size: .
D gene: .
CDR3 DNA: TGCAGTGCTAGGTCAGACTATGGCTACACCTTC
CDR3 protein: CSARSDYGYTF

V gene: TRBV2
J gene: TRBJ1-6
clone size: .
D gene: TRBD1
CDR3 DNA: TGTGCCAGCAGTGATACAGGGGGCGCGACCCTCCACTTT
CDR3 protein: CASSDTGGATLHF

V gene: TRBV6-2/TRBV6-3
J gene: TRBJ2-7
clone size: .
D gene: TRBD1
CDR3 DNA: TGTGCCAGCTACGGGACAGGAACCTACGAGCAGTACTTC
CDR3 protein: CASYGTGTYEQYF

V gene: TRBV5-6
J gene: TRBJ1-1
clone size: few
D gene: .
CDR3 DNA: TGTGCCAGCAGCTTGGCCCGATCGTTTGAAGCTTTCTTT
CDR3 protein: CASSLARSFEAFF

V gene: TRBV15
J gene: TRBJ2-2
clone size: many
D gene: .
CDR3 DNA: TGTGCCACCAGCAGAGACCGGACAGCAGAAGACACCGGGGAGCTGTTTTTT
CDR3 protein: CATSRDRTAEDTGELFF

V gene: TRBV4-3
J gene: TRBJ1-6
clone size: .
D gene: .
CDR3 DNA: TGCGCCAGCAGCCAAGATGGAAGGCCGGGGAATTCACCCCTCCACTTT
CDR3 protein: CASSQDGRPGNSPLHF

V gene: TRBV24-1
J gene: TRBJ2-2
clone size: few
D gene: TRBD1
CDR3 DNA: TGTGCCACCAGTGATACGACAGGGGCGGGCGGGGAGCTGTTTTTT
CDR3 protein: CATSDTTGAGGELFF

V gene: TRBV7-2
J gene: TRBJ1-2
clone size: .
D gene: .
CDR3 DNA: TGTGCCAGCAGCTTCGACTCTAACTATGGCTACACCTTC
CDR3 protein: CASSFDSNYGYTF

V gene: TRBV12-3/TRBV12-4
J gene: TRBJ1-2
clone size: .
D gene: .
CDR3 DNA: TGTGCCAGCAGTTCACACACCTTC
CDR3 protein: CASSSHTF

V gene: TRBV7-2
J gene: TRBJ2-1
clone size: .
D gene: .
CDR3 DNA: TGTGCCAGCAGCTCCAGGGTTGGGGACGGAGCCTACAATGAGCAGTTCTTC
CDR3 protein: CASSSRVGDGAYNEQFF

V gene: TRBV5-1
J gene: TRBJ2-7
clone size: many
D gene: TRBD1
CDR3 DNA: TGCGCCAGCACCCCTCGGACAGGGGGGAACGAGCAGTACTTC
CDR3 protein: CASTPRTGGNEQYF

V gene: TRBV4-3
J gene: TRBJ2-1
clone size: few
D gene: .
CDR3 DNA: TGCGCCAGCAGCTCATACACGGGAGAGCAGTTCTTC
CDR3 protein: CASSSYTGEQFF

V gene: TRBV28
J gene: TRBJ1-4
clone size: few
D gene: .
CDR3 DNA: TGTGCCAGCAGTTCCCACAATGAAAAACTGTTTTTT
CDR3 protein: CASSSHNEKLFF

V gene: TRBV2
J gene: TRBJ2-7
clone size: .
D gene: .
CDR3 DNA: TGTGCCAGCAGCGAACACCTAGTCTACGAGCAGTACTTC
CDR3 protein: CASSEHLVYEQYF

V gene: TRBV20-1
J gene: TRBJ2-3
clone size: .
D gene: .
CDR3 DNA: TGCAGTGCTCCCTCTGCGGGGAGCACAGATACGCAGTATTTT
CDR3 protein: CSAPSAGSTDTQYF

V gene: TRBV15
J gene: TRBJ2-4
clone size: few
D gene: TRBD2
CDR3 DNA: TGTGCCACCAGCAGGGGCGGGGGAGCCAAAAACATTCAGTACTTC
CDR3 protein: CATSRGGGAKNIQYF

V gene: TRBV20-1
J gene: TRBJ2-3
clone size: .
D gene: .
CDR3 DNA: TGCAGTGCTAAAAGTCTCGGAGATACGCAGTATTTT
CDR3 protein: CSAKSLGDTQYF

V gene: TRBV29-1
J gene: TRBJ2-5
clone size: .
D gene: .
CDR3 DNA: TGCAGCGTTGCAACCTTTCGGGAGACCCAGTACTTC
CDR3 protein: CSVATFRETQYF

V gene: TRBV9
J gene: TRBJ2-5
clone size: .
D gene: .
CDR3 DNA: TGTGCCAGCAGCGTAGAAGGCGGCGAAGGACAAGAGACCCAGTACTTC
CDR3 protein: CASSVEGGEGQETQYF

V gene: TRBV4-3
J gene: TRBJ2-3
clone size: few
D gene: .
CDR3 DNA: TGCGCCAGCAGCCAGGACGGCAATCACCTCCTCACTACGCAGTATTTT
CDR3 protein: CASSQDGNHLLTTQYF